One TCR beta chain is described in this entry. This clonotype was detected many times. What this receptor recognizes is not known. Per-base qualities were not stored, and no clone one base away is much larger. TCR alpha and beta CDR3 regions were amplified with the iRepertoire nested amplicon-rescue multiplex PCR (arm-PCR) platform from RNA. For one-step reverse transcription and amplification, about 90-400 ng of tissue mRNA or PBMC total RNA was used as input. Following bead purification, Illumina adapters were added by a secondary multiplex PCR, and the libraries were gel-purified between 200 and 400 bp. Libraries carried internal 6-nucleotide barcodes used for demultiplexing. The libraries were sequenced on an Illumina MiSeq using 2x220 or 2x250 nucleotide paired-end reads. Turning to the authors' computational methods: FLASH 1.2.11 was used to merge paired reads, and BWA-MEM then aligned the reads to the GRCh37 human genome before TRA and TRB reads were extracted. An IMGT-derived reference of cassette sequences and CDR3 motifs, with pseudogenes included, was used for V and J assignment. Three-frame translation of reads was performed, and productive CDR3s were defined as those with a C...FGXG motif and no stop codons. A clonotype was defined as a unique combination of a V-J cassette pair and a CDR3 amino acid sequence. Reads were filtered by Hamming distance, with the threshold set by the sequence error rate of each sample in mapped regions. The public reads were reprocessed in TCRdb via fastp at Q25 and MiXCR, keeping in-frame beta chains. A single entry per CDR3 protein holds the most common genes and DNA from its merged rows. These V and J calls are TCRdb output, not the study's own analysis. The sample records roughly 100,000 distinct CDR3 sequences, around 28% of which are singletons. The ten largest clonotypes hold 44% of the sample.

Cut back by 5 bases and 2 bases, the V and J ends lie 3 bases apart. The CDR3 runs 11 amino acids, cysteine and phenylalanine included. Only the CDR3 part of the read is kept: 33 bases, read in frame from the first base. From the germline V gene, CDR1 is MDHEN and CDR2 is SYDVKM. The data belong to a study of glioma-infiltrating T cells (dated by TCRdb to 2016 to 2018). For the wider study: The study sequenced TCR alpha- and beta-chain repertoires from glioma tissue, from non-neoplastic brain tissue and from matched peripheral blood mononuclear cells. To gauge divergence between tissue and blood T-cell populations, every tissue-infiltrating repertoire was compared against the peripheral blood repertoire from the same patient. The paired cohort was made up of three low-grade glioma patients, fewer than 10 primary glioblastoma patients and three non-glioma patients who contributed non-neoplastic brain tissue. Overall study results and their limits: VJ-independent divergence between tissue and blood was found to be below expectation in non-neoplastic patients but above expectation in all gliomas, particularly low-grade gliomas. Group comparisons rested on small numbers: three non-neoplastic, three low-grade glioma and fewer than 10 glioblastoma patients. Very few CDR3 sequences were shared between tissue and blood, attributed to high CDR3 diversity and limited sampling.

In this chain, TRBV28 is recombined with TRBJ1-1, with the D gene too uncertain to name. The TCR originated in a human donor with low-grade glioma or glioblastoma, undergoing nonglioma brain surgery, or in good health (not recorded which). The source material was glioma tissue, nonneoplastic brain tissue, or PBMCs (not recorded which). The CDR3 region: CASSDNTEAFF. The sequenced DNA: TGTGCCAGCAGTGATAACACTGAAGCTTTCTTT.